The 28 T cell receptor beta chains below all came from one sample that was sequenced in a study of blood T cell repertoires in COVID-19. TCRdb's table, derived via immunoSEQ multiplex PCR, lists solely in-frame clones and lacks some. The table includes approximately 280,000 clones, roughly nine tenths detected once. Sequenced sample: peripheral blood. These receptor sequences come from a man in his fifties with acute or convalescent COVID-19.

The V call is TRBV4-1, the J call TRBJ2-7; 8 bases line up with TRBD1. Unmatched junction bases numbered 7, after V lost 1 base and J lost 5 bases. Looked up from germline, CDR1 is MGHRA and CDR2 is YSYEKL. The CDR3 runs to 15 residues. The CDR3 region has the DNA TGCGCCAGCAGCCAAGCCTCAGGGGGCCTGCACGAGCAGTACTTC. This encodes CASSQASGGLHEQYF.

The V and J genes are TRBV4-1 and TRBJ1-1; TRBD1 matches at 7 bases. The germline V gene has CDR1 MGHRA and CDR2 YSYEKL. The CDR3 is 15 amino acids. J was trimmed by 8 bases and V by 0 bases; bases with no gene match: 9. Written as DNA, the CDR3 is TGCGCCAGCAGCCAAGACTCACTTCTGACAGGGGAAGCTTTCTTT. Translation gives CASSQDSLLTGEAFF.

This chain joins TRBV5-6 and TRBJ2-7; TRBD1 agrees at 7 bases. Trimming at V came to 4 bases and at J to 4 bases, leaving 11 bases not matched to a gene. CDR1 is SGHDT and CDR2 is YYEEEE in the germline V gene. The CDR3 is 15 residues long. CDR3 coding DNA: TGTGCCAGCAGCGGCCGACAGGGCCCTCCTTACGAGCAGTACTTC. As protein: CASSGRQGPPYEQYF.

This chain connects TRBV4-1 to TRBJ2-1, with D hard to call. This CDR3 region has 11 residues. With 5 bases removed from V and 8 bases from J, the gap between germline ends came to 7 bases. Per the germline V gene, CDR1 is MGHRA and CDR2 is YSYEKL. CDR3 DNA sequence: TGCGCCAGCAGCGGGCGCGATGAGCAGTTCTTC. Protein product: CASSGRDEQFF.

The rearrangement joins TRBV6-5 to TRBJ1-4, with 8 bases identical to TRBD1. The V segment lost 4 bases and the J segment 2 bases; nucleotides outside the gene matches: 3. The CDR3 extends over 15 amino acids. CDR1 and CDR2 (germline): MNHEY, SVGAGI. As DNA, the CDR3 is TGTGCCAGCAGTTCCTACAGGGGGACTAATGAAAAACTGTTTTTT. Its translation is CASSSYRGTNEKLFF.

V is TRBV6-5 and J is TRBJ1-5; no definite D call. V dropped 9 bases and J dropped 2 bases, with 17 bases sitting between them. CDR1 and CDR2 from the germline V gene are MNHEY and SVGAGI. This CDR3 has 15 amino acids. The CDR3 sequence is CASAIWAVGNQPQHF. The CDR3 region has the DNA TGTGCCAGTGCGATATGGGCTGTGGGCAATCAGCCCCAGCATTTT.

The chain links TRBV7-8 to TRBJ2-2; D call uncertain. Germline V gene sequence: CDR1 SGHVS, CDR2 FQNEAQ. V was shortened by 5 bases and J by 7 bases, with 8 bases between the two germline ends. There are 12 residues in the CDR3. CDR3 DNA sequence: TGTGCCAGCAGCACTTTTGTCGGGGAGCTGTTTTTT. Translation gives CASSTFVGELFF. Full variable domain (remainder filled in from reference TRBV7-8 and TRBJ2-2): GAGVSQSPRYKVAKRGQDVALRCDPISGHVSLFWYQQALGQGPEFLTYFQNEAQLDKSGLPSDRFFAERPEGSVSTLKIQRTQQEDSAVYLCASSTFVGELFFGEGSRLTVL.

V is TRBV18 and J is TRBJ1-3; a weak D match, TRBD1 (5 bases). V was trimmed by 3 bases and J by 2 bases, leaving 5 bases between them. CDR1 is KGHSH, CDR2 LQKENI, per germline. The CDR3 runs to 13 residues. The CDR3 spells CASSPTAGNTIYF. In DNA, the CDR3 is TGTGCCAGCTCACCGACAGCTGGAAACACCATATATTTT.

The DNA for the CDR3 is TGTGCCAGCAGTGAAGTGGCAGGCGTAAGAGAGACCCAGTACTTC. Protein sequence: CASSEVAGVRETQYF. The chain employs TRBV2 and TRBJ2-5; no clear D gene. Deletions cut 1 base from V and 4 bases from J, with 13 bases between. Germline V CDR1 and CDR2: SNHLY, FYNNEI. The length of the CDR3 is 15 residues.

This chain connects TRBV2 to TRBJ2-7; D call uncertain. The CDR3 extends over 14 amino acids. Per the germline V gene, CDR1 is SNHLY and CDR2 is FYNNEI. V gave up 4 bases and J gave up 2 bases, with 12 bases separating them. DNA for the CDR3: TGTGCCAGCAGTGGACAATCCTTAACCTACGAGCAGTACTTC. Its protein is CASSGQSLTYEQYF.

CDR3 DNA: TGTGCCAGCAGCCAAGATCTCGGAACAGGCCGCAATCAGCCCCAGCATTTT. Its protein is CASSQDLGTGRNQPQHF. The V and J genes are TRBV3-1 (or the pseudogene TRBV3-2) and TRBJ1-5; D perhaps matches TRBD1 (5 bases). Trimming stripped 0 bases from V and 2 bases from J, with 14 bases between. CDR1 is LGHDT, CDR2 YNNKEL, per germline (reference sequence). The CDR3 is made up of 17 amino acids.

This clone was counted once. The chain joins TRBV29-1 to TRBJ2-5; D is perhaps TRBD1 (6 bases). Per the germline V gene, CDR1 is SQVTM and CDR2 is ANQGSEA. The ends were cut back, 2 bases at V and 9 bases at J, with 13 bases in the middle. This CDR3 contains 12 residues. CDR3 protein: CSVEQGSGSQYF. CDR3 sequence (DNA): TGCAGCGTTGAACAGGGGAGTGGGTCCCAGTACTTC.

This clone was counted a single time. The chain employs TRBV13 and TRBJ1-2, with TRBD1 matching 8 bases. Unmatched junction bases numbered 8, after V lost 5 bases and J lost 0 bases. The germline V gene has CDR1 PRHDT and CDR2 FYEKMQ (reference sequence). The CDR3 loop spans 16 amino acids. CDR3 coding DNA: TGTGCCAGCAGCCAGGGGACAGGATTAGCTAACTATGGCTACACCTTC. Its translation: CASSQGTGLANYGYTF.

The chain is built from TRBV18 and TRBJ1-5; TRBD1 matches at 7 bases. Germline values: CDR1 KGHSH, CDR2 LQKENI. The trim removed 4 bases at V and 5 bases at J, leaving 5 bases unmatched. This CDR3 is 14 amino acids long. The CDR3: CASSLNRGDQPQHF. The CDR3 DNA reads TGTGCCAGCTCACTTAACAGGGGTGATCAGCCCCAGCATTTT.

This clone appeared a single time. The V call is TRBV19, the J call TRBJ1-6; a weak D match, TRBD1 (5 bases). CDR3 length: 15 amino acids. The V end was cut by 2 bases, the J end by 6 bases, with 11 bases between. CDR1 and CDR2 from the germline V gene are LNHDA and SQIVND (reference sequence). As DNA, the CDR3 is TGTGCCAGTAGTATAAGCCCGGACATTAATTCACCCCTCCACTTT. Translating gives CASSISPDINSPLHF. Filled out from reference TRBV19 and TRBJ1-6, the complete variable domain reads DGGITQSPKYLFRKEGQNVTLSCEQNLNHDAMYWYRQDPGQGLRLIYYSQIVNDFQKGDIAEGYSVSREKKESFPLTVTSAQKNPTAFYLCASSISPDINSPLHFGNGTRLTVT.

This chain connects TRBV5-1 to TRBJ2-5, with 9 positions matching TRBD2. V lost 0 bases to trimming and J lost 5 bases; unmatched junction nucleotides: 5. CDR3 size: 15 residues. Germline lookup yields CDR1 SGHRS and CDR2 YFSETQ. This chain's CDR3 is CASSLGASGVETQYF. As DNA, the CDR3 is TGCGCCAGCAGCTTGGGCGCTAGCGGGGTGGAGACCCAGTACTTC.

This chain joins TRBV11-2 and TRBJ2-1; TRBD1 agrees at 7 bases. This CDR3 spans 16 amino acids. The V and J ends lost 4 bases and 0 bases, in that order; junction bases with no gene match: 6. Per the germline V gene, CDR1 is SGHAT and CDR2 is FQNNGV. CDR3 in amino acids: CASSSPGQSSYNEQFF. The CDR3 bases are TGTGCCAGCAGCTCACCGGGACAGAGCTCCTACAATGAGCAGTTCTTC.

The chain carries TRBV2 and TRBJ1-2; a weak D match, TRBD1 (6 bases). The V and J ends lost 6 bases and 8 bases respectively, with 13 bases between them. Germline V gene data show CDR1 as SNHLY and CDR2 as FYNNEI. The CDR3 runs to 12 residues. In DNA form, the CDR3 reads TGTGCCAGCAGCCCTACAGGGACCGGCTACACCTTC. Its protein is CASSPTGTGYTF.

The chain couples TRBV20-1 to TRBJ1-6; 8 bases fit TRBD1. Trimming cost V 3 bases and J 4 bases; bases outside gene matches: 2. Germline V CDR1 and CDR2: DFQATT, SNEGSKA (reference sequence). The CDR3 is made up of 14 amino acids. CDR3: CSASRDRYNSPLHF. For the CDR3, the DNA is TGCAGTGCTAGTAGGGACAGGTATAATTCACCCCTCCACTTT.

The chain employs TRBV5-1 and TRBJ2-7, with TRBD1 identical over 10 bases. CDR1 is SGHRS and CDR2 is YFSETQ in the germline V gene. V trimming: 5 bases; J trimming: 2 bases; junction bases outside the gene matches: 7. The CDR3 is made up of 15 amino acids. CDR3 sequence (DNA): TGCGCCAGCAGTCCCCGGGACAGGGGAACCTACGAGCAGTACTTC. It encodes CASSPRDRGTYEQYF.

With respect to this clone: Different DNA sequences within this sample yield the same CDR3. The chain is built from TRBV4-1 and TRBJ1-1; D not resolved. Germline CDR1 is MGHRA and CDR2 is YSYEKL. The CDR3 totals 14 residues. V was clipped by 0 bases and J by 1 base, with 6 bases between them. The DNA for the CDR3 is TGCGCCAGCAGCCAAGATCTCGGGAACACTGAAGCTTTCTTT. Translating gives CASSQDLGNTEAFF.

This sequence joins TRBV18 and TRBJ1-1; 7 positions match TRBD1. Germline trimming cut 2 bases from V and 5 bases from J; bases unmatched to any gene: 11. The germline V gene has CDR1 KGHSH and CDR2 LQKENI. The CDR3 totals 16 residues. The DNA for the CDR3 is TGTGCCAGCTCACCAACGACAGGGTTGAGGATTACTGAAGCTTTCTTT. It yields the protein CASSPTTGLRITEAFF.

This chain connects TRBV5-6 to TRBJ2-7, with 8 bases matching TRBD1. Trimming cost V 0 bases and J 2 bases; bases outside gene matches: 13. The CDR3 consists of 18 residues. Germline V CDR1 and CDR2: SGHDT, YYEEEE. CDR3 region: CASSLEGAGGLPTYEQYF. The CDR3 coding sequence is TGTGCCAGCAGCTTGGAGGGGGCAGGGGGCCTCCCTACCTACGAGCAGTACTTC.

The chain uses TRBV2 and TRBJ2-1, with 9 nucleotides matching TRBD2. Germline V gene data show CDR1 as SNHLY and CDR2 as FYNNEI. There are 14 residues in the CDR3. Unmatched junction bases numbered 6, after V lost 5 bases and J lost 7 bases. CDR3: CASSSSGEWNEQFF. The CDR3 DNA is TGTGCCAGCAGTTCTAGCGGGGAGTGGAATGAGCAGTTCTTC. Supplemented by reference TRBV2 and TRBJ2-1, the full variable domain reads EPEVTQTPSHQVTQMGQEVILRCVPISNHLYFYWYRQILGQKVEFLVSFYNNEISEKSEIFDDQFSVERPDGSNFTLKIRSTKLEDSAMYFCASSSSGEWNEQFFGPGTRLTVL.

The chain joins TRBV6-5 to TRBJ1-4, with D possibly matching TRBD1 (6 bases). Germline lookup yields CDR1 MNHEY and CDR2 SVGAGI. The CDR3 runs to 16 residues. V lost 0 bases, J lost 4 bases, and 12 bases lay in between. The CDR3 sequence is CASSYSIGGDNEKLFF. The CDR3, as DNA: TGTGCCAGCAGTTACTCGATAGGGGGGGATAATGAAAAACTGTTTTTT.

As concerns this clone: One end of the junction varies from germline; a read error may be responsible. The chain recombines TRBV7-7 with TRBJ2-2; TRBD1 aligns across 11 bases. Germline values: CDR1 SSHAT, CDR2 FNYEAQ (reference sequence). This CDR3 contains 16 residues. CDR3 in DNA: TGTGCTAGCAGCTTAGTGGGGACAGGGGGCACCGGGGAGCTGTTTTTT. Protein product: CASSLVGTGGTGELFF.

The chain uses TRBV5-1 and TRBJ2-7, with 10 bases fitting TRBD1. The CDR3 has 17 amino acids. After removal of 0 bases from V and 1 base from J, the junction contained 7 bases not matched to a gene. Germline lookup yields CDR1 SGHRS and CDR2 YFSETQ. CDR3 protein: CASSLAGTGEFSYEQYF. In DNA form, the CDR3 reads TGCGCCAGCAGCTTGGCAGGGACAGGGGAGTTTTCCTACGAGCAGTACTTC.

The V call is TRBV9, the J call TRBJ2-2, with unresolved D. V was clipped by 0 bases and J by 2 bases, with 5 bases between them. Germline V gene sequence: CDR1 SGDLS, CDR2 YYNGEE. The CDR3 is 14 residues long. The CDR3 protein is CASSVGPNTGELFF. CDR3 nucleotides: TGTGCCAGCAGCGTAGGGCCCAACACCGGGGAGCTGTTTTTT.